The 4 T cell receptor beta chains below come from one sample, sequenced in a study of T cell repertoires in cytomegalovirus infection. MiXCR was run by TCRdb on the reads, yielding one entry per CDR3 protein. The sample includes around 500,000 distinct CDR3 sequences, under 55% of them seen just once. Antigen specificity for these receptors is unknown. The material sequenced was cultured PBMCs, taken from culture after CMV antigen stimulation. Receptor source: a human donor in good health (CMV status not recorded). Some clones in this sample may be carry-over from other donors' samples.

The V call is TRBV7-2, the J call TRBJ2-3; possibly TRBD1 or TRBD2 for D (7 bases each). Germline CDR1 and CDR2: SGHTA and FQGNSA. Deletions cut 0 bases from V and 2 bases from J, with 12 bases between. The CDR3 contains 16 residues. The CDR3 loop reads CASSLAQGGATDTQYF. As DNA, the CDR3 is TGTGCCAGCAGCTTAGCGCAGGGGGGGGCCACAGATACGCAGTATTTT.

A note on this clonotype: A read error may produce the germline difference seen at one junction end. The V and J genes are TRBV4-1 and TRBJ2-3, with 8 positions matching TRBD2. Germline values: CDR1 MGHRA, CDR2 YSYEKL. The CDR3 sequence is 18 residues long. CDR3 sequence: CASSRPASGAGDLYTQYF. CDR3 bases: TGCGCCAGCAGCCGACCCGCTTCCGGAGCGGGGGACCTATATACACAGTATTTT.

This chain joins TRBV4-3 and TRBJ1-2; 8 nucleotides align to TRBD1. The junction had 1 base not matched to a gene; V was cut back by 1 base and J by 0 bases. Germline V CDR1 and CDR2: LGHNA, YSLEER. This CDR3 has 15 residues. This CDR3 is CASSQVQGANYGYTF. The CDR3 DNA is TGCGCCAGCAGCCAAGTACAGGGGGCTAACTATGGCTACACCTTC.

The chain recombines TRBV11-2 with TRBJ2-4, with TRBD1 identical over 7 bases. Germline CDR1 SGHAT, CDR2 FQNNGV. Trimming removed 1 base from V and 3 bases from J; junction bases left unmatched: 9. The length of the CDR3 is 17 residues. CDR3 region: CASSLAGDSLGKNIQYF. The CDR3 nucleotides read TGTGCCAGCAGCTTAGCCGGGGACAGTCTAGGCAAAAACATTCAGTACTTC.